This is a list of T cell receptor beta chains from one sample in a study of blood T cell repertoires in COVID-19. Repertoires were generated with immunoSEQ multiplex PCR, while TCRdb's copy carries only in-frame clones and drops some. This sample has more than 110,000 clones; around 89% occur once, and the top ten carry under 3%. The sequencing input was peripheral blood. These receptors originate from a man in his sixties with active or convalescent COVID-19. The CDR3 runs from the conserved cysteine through the conserved F or W. A D gene is named only where the DNA matches it firmly. Where a row states a size, it is once, few, many or the class of an expanded clone; other rows omit it.

abundance	d_gene	len	v_gene	j_gene	CDR3nt	CDR3aa
.	.	15	TRBV18	TRBJ1-4	TGTGCCAGCTCACCCCCCGGCCAACCGACGGGGAAACTGTTTTTT	CASSPPGQPTGKLFF
.	.	15	TRBV5-1	TRBJ1-2	TGCGCCAGCAGAAGAAGCCCTCAGGGTTACAATGGCTACACCTTC	CASRRSPQGYNGYTF
.	TRBD1	14	TRBV19	TRBJ1-5	TGTGCCAGTAGTATAAGACAGGGGAGTCAGCCCCAGCATTTT	CASSIRQGSQPQHF
.	TRBD1	16	TRBV30	TRBJ1-6	TGTGCCTGGAGCCGCCGCGGGACAGGGAACAATTCACCCCTCCACTTT	CAWSRRGTGNNSPLHF
.	TRBD1	16	TRBV7-3	TRBJ2-2	TGTGCCAGCAGCTCCACCCCAAGGGGGCGGACCGGGGAGCTGTTTTTT	CASSSTPRGRTGELFF
.	TRBD1	14	TRBV28	TRBJ1-6	TGTGCCAGCAGTTTATGGGACAGGAATTCACCCCTCCACTTT	CASSLWDRNSPLHF
.	.	16	TRBV2	TRBJ2-4	TGTGCCAGCAGTGAAACAGGACTACTAGCCAAAAACATTCAGTACTTC	CASSETGLLAKNIQYF
few	.	14	TRBV19	TRBJ1-6	TGTGCCAGTAGTATGGAGGGCTATAATTCACCCCTCCACTTT	CASSMEGYNSPLHF
.	TRBD1	13	TRBV9	TRBJ1-2	TGTGCCAGCAGCGCCTACCGGGACAGGGACTACACCTTC	CASSAYRDRDYTF
few	TRBD1	15	TRBV10-3	TRBJ1-1	TGTGCCATTCAAAGGGGGGACAGATTGAACACTGAAGCTTTCTTT	CAIQRGDRLNTEAFF
.	.	14	TRBV6-2/TRBV6-3	TRBJ1-2	TGTGCCAGCAGTTATGGACAGCTGTTCGGCGGCTACACCTTC	CASSYGQLFGGYTF
.	.	12	TRBV6-5	TRBJ1-6	TGTGCCAGCAGTTACGCGGAGGGAGCCTCCCACTTT	CASSYAEGASHF
.	.	16	TRBV9	TRBJ1-5	TGTGCCAGCAGCCCCGGGGTAGGCGCAAGCAATCAGCCCCAGCATTTT	CASSPGVGASNQPQHF
.	TRBD1	15	TRBV25-1	TRBJ1-6	TGTGCCAGCAGTCTCGGACAGGGATATAATTCACCCCTCCACTTT	CASSLGQGYNSPLHF
.	.	14	TRBV3-1/TRBV3-2	TRBJ2-2	TGTGCCAGCAGATATGGACAGAACACCGGGGAGCTGTTTTTT	CASRYGQNTGELFF
.	.	14	TRBV28	TRBJ1-3	TGTGCCAGCAGTCGACAGGTTTATGGAAACACCATATATTTT	CASSRQVYGNTIYF
.	.	15	TRBV9	TRBJ2-2	TGTGCCAGCAGCCTCCAGGAGGGAAGTACCGGGGAGCTGTTTTTT	CASSLQEGSTGELFF
.	.	14	TRBV27	TRBJ1-1	TGTGCCAGCTCCGGGGGGCGGATGAACACTGAAGCTTTCTTT	CASSGGRMNTEAFF
.	.	15	TRBV29-1	TRBJ1-2	TGCAGCGTCGGCCTACCCCGCCGGAGCCTTTATGGCTACACCTTC	CSVGLPRRSLYGYTF
.	TRBD1	13	TRBV18	TRBJ2-7	TGTGCCAGCTCACCCCCGGGACAGAGCGAGCAGTACTTC	CASSPPGQSEQYF
.	TRBD1	13	TRBV2	TRBJ1-5	TGTGCCAGCACCTTAAGTGGGGACAGTATCTCCTATTTT	CASTLSGDSISYF
.	TRBD2	12	TRBV27	TRBJ2-7	TGTGCCAGCAGGGGACTAGCGCACGAGCAGTACTTC	CASRGLAHEQYF
.	TRBD2	16	TRBV7-2	TRBJ2-3	TGTGCCAGCAGCTTCAGGACTAGCCGAATCACAGATACGCAGTATTTT	CASSFRTSRITDTQYF
once	.	14	TRBV5-6	TRBJ1-1	TGTGCCAGCAGCCAGGGACTCCAGGGTCGAGAAGCTTTCTTT	CASSQGLQGREAFF
once	TRBD1	15	TRBV5-1	TRBJ1-1	TGCGCCAGCAGCAAGGGACAGGCCCTGAACACTGAAGCTTTCTTT	CASSKGQALNTEAFF
.	.	13	TRBV5-4	TRBJ2-3	TGTGCCAGCAGCGTTGCCGGGACAGATACGCAGTATTTT	CASSVAGTDTQYF
.	TRBD1	13	TRBV5-1	TRBJ2-3	TGCGCCAGCAGCTTGACAGGGGTGGATACGCAGTATTTT	CASSLTGVDTQYF
once	.	13	TRBV12-3/TRBV12-4	TRBJ1-6	TGTGCCAGCAGTTTAGCCAGGGATTCACCCCTCCACTTT	CASSLARDSPLHF
.	TRBD1	15	TRBV7-9	TRBJ2-4	TGTGCCAGCAGCTTACAGGGACAGGTTGGAAACATTCAGTACTTC	CASSLQGQVGNIQYF
.	.	16	TRBV10-3	TRBJ1-1	TGTGCCATCAGTGATCCACAGGCCGGAATGAACACTGAAGCTTTCTTT	CAISDPQAGMNTEAFF
.	TRBD2	16	TRBV5-1	TRBJ2-3	TGCGCCAGCAGAGATCGACTAGCGGGACCCACAGATACGCAGTATTTT	CASRDRLAGPTDTQYF
.	.	18	TRBV21-1	TRBJ2-2	TGTGCCAGCGGCTGGACTAGCGGTTATTTGCGGAACACCGGGGAGCTGTTTTTT	CASGWTSGYLRNTGELFF
.	.	14	TRBV21-1	TRBJ1-6	TGTGCCAGCAGCAAAGGTTCTGCGGGTTCACCCCTCCACTTT	CASSKGSAGSPLHF
.	TRBD1	16	TRBV7-2	TRBJ1-2	TGTGCCAGCAGCTTAGGGGACAGGGTTCGGGGTGGTGGCTACACCTTC	CASSLGDRVRGGGYTF